This paragraph reports one TCR beta chain. This clonotype appeared many times. Its target antigen remains unknown. Base qualities are not recorded, but no much larger clone differs from it by a single base. Libraries were built with 5' RACE. The listed sequencing device is Illumina HiSeq 2000. A universal primer binding site was introduced by template switching, and a unique molecular identifier was present in the final cDNA, enabling accurate counting of TCR cDNA molecules. Specific primers in the conserved constant-segment region were used to synthesize first-strand cDNA for the TCR alpha and beta chains. To control for contamination, every cDNA library carried two barcodes: a SMART-Mk sample barcode plus Illumina barcodes. TruSeq adapter sequences and Illumina sample barcodes were added in two successive PCR steps. The Illumina HiSeq platform was used with custom primers to sequence TCR alpha and beta cDNA libraries. The paper's processing steps were these. Unique molecular identifiers were extracted from raw reads with MiGEC, and CDR3 positions were determined with MiXCR. For each individual, recombination models were inferred using an EM algorithm with the repgenHMM and IGoR tools. Shared clonotypes were analyzed with the tcR package in R, and sharing was normalized by the product of cloneset sizes. To study raw recombination free of thymic and clonal selection effects, out-of-frame nonproductive sequences were analyzed. The public sequencing data were trimmed at Q25 with fastp and processed into clonotypes with MiXCR by TCRdb, which kept only in-frame beta chains. Duplicate CDR3 protein sequences are folded into a single record with the most common DNA and genes. TCRdb's processing, not the authors' own work, is the source of the V and J calls. Counted in this sample were approximately 140,000 distinct CDR3 sequences; under 4.5% of them appeared once. The ten largest clones represent 8.1% of the sample.

This record belongs to a study of identical twins (dated by TCRdb to about 2016). Regarding the complete study: To test whether fetal clonotypes persist, this study deep-sequenced TCR alpha and beta repertoires from monozygotic twins, from unrelated adults of various ages, and from cord blood. To rule out contamination, replicate twin experiments were performed at different times with different library preparation protocols.

The CDR3 spans 15 residues, from the cysteine through the phenylalanine. Only the CDR3 part of the read is kept: 45 bases, read in frame from the first base. The germline V gene sets CDR1 to SGHDT and CDR2 to YYEEEE. Relative to germline, V is 2 bases shorter and J is 5 bases shorter, with 14 bases between their ends. Study-wide findings and limitations: Compared with coincidental sharing between unrelated individuals, an excess of low generation-probability sequences was observed among out-of-frame TCR alpha sequences shared between twins. Because the same donors could not be followed over many years, conclusions were based on cross-sectional statistical analysis. Out-of-frame TCR alpha sharing in monozygotic twins was systematically underestimated by recombination models, whereas sharing between unrelated individuals was in agreement with the recombination models. A weaker excess of twin sharing was found in beta out-of-frame sequences because the signal-to-noise ratio was lowered by fewer shared sequences. Abundant cord blood beta clonotypes had fewer insertions, young adult naive repertoires showed a similar but weaker trend, and memory repertoires showed no such trend. Zero-insertion analyses could be partly confounded by invariant T cells such as MAIT and iNKT, though diverse VJ usage argued against such confounding for most clonotypes.

Every donor was a healthy Caucasian. Miltenyi CD45RO+ enrichment and human naive T-cell isolation kits were used to isolate memory (CD45RO+) and naive T cells from PBMC. The origin of this receptor is a man between 18 and 35 years old in good health. Recombination connected TRBV5-6 to TRBJ2-4, with TRBD2 perhaps the D gene, on 6 matching bases. Sequencing was done on a sample of memory T cells sorted from blood. The sample's cell subset or site label, in plain terms: CD45RO+ enriched T cells. The bases are TGTGCCAGCAGCTTTGATAAAGGGGAGGAAAACATTCAGTACTTC. It is translated as CASSFDKGEENIQYF.